What follows describes a single TCR beta chain. The data originate from a study of shared T cell receptors in the human thymus. CDR3 length: 14 amino acids. V dropped 6 bases and J dropped 4; count of bases not matched to a gene: 7. Germline loops: CDR1 MNHNS, CDR2 SASEGT. Produced via immunoSEQ multiplex PCR; TCRdb's table is partial and in-frame only. The data show 550,000 to 800,000 clones, with 80% to 90% seen just once and around 0.0094% held by the top ten. The same sample was also used in a study of human thymus T cells. That paper adds: The people who donated were healthy Finnish babies having corrective surgery for congenital heart defects. Resections obtained during corrective heart surgery supplied the thymus tissue. Related studies found that unrelated individuals share highly overlapping thymic repertoires.

The material sequenced was thymocytes. V usage is TRBV6-1 and J usage is TRBJ2-3; 7 bases are shared with TRBD1. The receptor's source is a girl under three years old with a congenital heart defect. The CDR3 spells CASSENRGPDTQYF. The CDR3 DNA is TGTGCCAGCAGCGAAAACAGGGGTCCAGATACGCAGTATTTT.